The source of this T cell receptor (beta chain) is a study of blood T cell repertoires in COVID-19. Looking at the study overall: Acute-phase and convalescent COVID-19 samples originated in the United States, Italy and Spain. PBMCs, B-cell-depleted T cells, or T cells were the source of the cDNA or gDNA that made up the material.

Methods used by the authors: The authors estimated nucleated cell counts from reference gene primer amplification. Assay used: immunoSEQ multiplex PCR; TCRdb lists only in-frame clones, some missing. That table supplies the V and J calls and clone size; D and trimming were determined from the DNA. Here the sample spans roughly 53,000 clones, 75% to 90% being singletons. CDR1 LGHDT and CDR2 YNNKEL come from the germline V gene (reference sequence). Trimming took 8 bases from V and 0 from J; bases not matched to a gene: 10. This CDR3 region has 18 residues. V and J are TRBV3-1 (or the pseudogene TRBV3-2) and TRBJ2-2; 12 nucleotides line up with TRBD2. The receptor comes from a man older than 75 with acute or convalescent COVID-19. The sequenced sample consisted of peripheral blood. For the CDR3, the DNA is TGTGCCAGCCGAGGGACTAGCGGGTTTGATTCGAACACCGGGGAGCTGTTTTTT. This translates into CASRGTSGFDSNTGELFF.